A selection of T cell receptor beta chains follows, all from one sample in a study of cytomegalovirus exposure and HLA in healthy donors. Sequencing used immunoSEQ multiplex PCR; TCRdb keeps in-frame clones, though not all of them. The sample data list 150,000 or so clones. Sequencing was done on a sample of PBMCs. The receptors were gathered from a middle-aged woman in good health and CMV-seropositive. Each CDR3 is given with its conserved first and last residue. A D gene is named only where the DNA matches it firmly.

d_call	v_call	cdr3_length	j_call	cdr3_nt	cdr3_aa
TRBD1	TRBV2	14	TRBJ1-6	TGTGCCAGCAGCCGACAGGGGGAGAATTCACCCCTCCACTTT	CASSRQGENSPLHF
TRBD2	TRBV7-2	17	TRBJ2-3	TGTGCCAGCAGCTTAGAGGGACTAGCGGGAGGCACAGATACGCAGTATTTT	CASSLEGLAGGTDTQYF
.	TRBV9	15	TRBJ2-1	TGTGCCAGCAGCGTAGGGGCTAGCGAGTACAATGAGCAGTTCTTC	CASSVGASEYNEQFF
TRBD2	TRBV15	21	TRBJ2-7	TGTGCCACCAGCAGACCCGGCGGCGGTAGCGGGAAATTGAGTGGGGGATACGAGCAGTACTTC	CATSRPGGGSGKLSGGYEQYF
TRBD2	TRBV5-4	15	TRBJ2-3	TGTGCCAGCAGCCCGGGACTAGAATACACAGATACGCAGTATTTT	CASSPGLEYTDTQYF
TRBD1	TRBV9	13	TRBJ1-1	TGTGCCAGCAGCGTGGGACAGACCTTTGAAGCTTTCTTT	CASSVGQTFEAFF
.	TRBV19	16	TRBJ2-3	TGTGCCAGTAGTCCCCCAGCAGCCCCAAGCGCAGATACGCAGTATTTT	CASSPPAAPSADTQYF
TRBD2	TRBV28	16	TRBJ2-1	TGTGCCAGCAGTACCTTTAGCGGGCCTTCCTACAATGAGCAGTTCTTC	CASSTFSGPSYNEQFF
.	TRBV5-1	15	TRBJ1-5	TGCGCCAGCAGCTTGGAGGGGCAAAGGGGTCAGCCCCAGCATTTT	CASSLEGQRGQPQHF
TRBD2	TRBV4-1	16	TRBJ2-7	TGCGCCAGCAGCCAAGATCATAGCGGGAGCTCCTACGAGCAGTACTTC	CASSQDHSGSSYEQYF
TRBD2	TRBV7-2	16	TRBJ2-1	TGTGCCAGCAGCTTATGGGGCGGGAGGAGTCCCAATGAGCAGTTCTTC	CASSLWGGRSPNEQFF
.	TRBV10-1	15	TRBJ1-5	TGCGCCAGTACCTTAAGGGGATATAGCAATCAGCCCCAGCATTTT	CASTLRGYSNQPQHF
.	TRBV7-3	12	TRBJ2-1	TGTGCCAGCAGCAATAATCGCGATGAGCAGTTCTTC	CASSNNRDEQFF
.	TRBV5-1	15	TRBJ2-3	TGCGCCAGCAGCTTGGTAGGGGCGAACACAGATACGCAGTATTTT	CASSLVGANTDTQYF
.	TRBV11-3	15	TRBJ2-7	TGTGCCAGCAGCTTAGGTGGTGGGAGCTCCTACGAGCAGTACTTC	CASSLGGGSSYEQYF
.	TRBV6-1	13	TRBJ2-7	TGTGCCAGCATTCTAGCCCGAGGATACGAGCAGTACTTC	CASILARGYEQYF
TRBD2	TRBV28	16	TRBJ2-1	TGTGCGAGCTGGAAAATGACTAGCGGGAGGACGAATGAGCAGTTCTTC	CASWKMTSGRTNEQFF
.	TRBV5-4	15	TRBJ2-7	TGTGCCAGCAGCCCTCCCCGGACAGCCTCCTACGAGCAGTACTTC	CASSPPRTASYEQYF
TRBD2	TRBV18	17	TRBJ2-3	TGTGCCAGCTCACCACCTAATCTAGCGGGAGGGCGGTCGACGCAGTATTTT	CASSPPNLAGGRSTQYF
.	TRBV9	14	TRBJ2-7	TGTGCCAGCAGCGTAGATGTGGGGGCTGGGGAGCAGTACTTC	CASSVDVGAGEQYF
.	TRBV4-1	15	TRBJ2-3	TGCGCCAGCAGCCAAAGCCCAGCGGACACAGATACGCAGTATTTT	CASSQSPADTDTQYF
.	TRBV13	18	TRBJ1-5	TGTGCCAGCAGCTTAGGCAGAGGGCAGGGAGGTTACAATCAGCCCCAGCATTTT	CASSLGRGQGGYNQPQHF
TRBD2	TRBV5-6	16	TRBJ2-1	TGTGCCAGCAGGCCTCCGACTAGCGGGATTTACGGTGAGCAGTTCTTC	CASRPPTSGIYGEQFF
TRBD1	TRBV6-1	15	TRBJ2-7	TGTGCCAGCAGTGAGATGCCGGGACAGGGGTGGGAGCAGTACTTC	CASSEMPGQGWEQYF
.	TRBV27	13	TRBJ2-5	TGTGCCAGCAGTCCTTTGGGGGGAGAGACCCAGTACTTC	CASSPLGGETQYF
.	TRBV7-8	18	TRBJ1-1	TGTGCCAGCAGCTTATTACTATCGGGACTCACGATGAACACTGAAGCTTTCTTT	CASSLLLSGLTMNTEAFF
TRBD2	TRBV6-1	14	TRBJ2-5	TGTGCCAGCAGTGGAAATCAATTCGGACTAGCGCCCTACTTC	CASSGNQFGLAPYF
TRBD2	TRBV4-1	19	TRBJ2-2	TGCGCCAGCAGCCAAGATAGGTTAGCGGGAGGGCGTGGCACCGGGGAGCTGTTTTTT	CASSQDRLAGGRGTGELFF
.	TRBV6-5	11	TRBJ2-7	TGTGCCAGCAGTTTTGAATACGAGCAGTACTTC	CASSFEYEQYF
TRBD2	TRBV19	16	TRBJ2-1	TGTGCCAGTAGTGGATATGGGCTAGCGGGAGGGAATGAGCAGTTCTTC	CASSGYGLAGGNEQFF
TRBD2	TRBV28	16	TRBJ2-5	TGTGCCAGCAGTCCGGGACTAGCGGGAGCTGGGGAGACCCAGTACTTC	CASSPGLAGAGETQYF
.	TRBV7-9	15	TRBJ1-2	TGTGCCAGCAGCGATGACGGGTTAGCTAACTATGGCTACACCTTC	CASSDDGLANYGYTF
.	TRBV7-2	15	TRBJ2-6	TGTGCCAGCAGCCGTGGGGCCACTGGGGCCAACGTCCTGACTTTC	CASSRGATGANVLTF
TRBD1	TRBV7-8	14	TRBJ2-1	TGTGCCAGCAGCCCCGGGACAGCCTACAATGAGCAGTTCTTC	CASSPGTAYNEQFF
TRBD2	TRBV15	19	TRBJ2-1	TGTGCCACCAGCAGAGATCGGGCTAGCGGGAGGTCGGCGGACAATGAGCAGTTCTTC	CATSRDRASGRSADNEQFF